This T cell receptor beta chain was recovered during a study of cytomegalovirus exposure and HLA in healthy donors. The PCR used 60 Vbeta and 13 Jbeta primers. Original handling: In a later analysis, of tens of millions of unique beta chains, about 11 million appeared in at least two donors. Clones were sequenced by immunoSEQ multiplex PCR, and TCRdb holds only the in-frame ones, with some missing. Clone size and V and J calls were adopted from that table, with D and trimming inferred from the DNA. The sample yields fewer than 250,000 clones, approximately 80% seen once. V shed 2 bases and J shed 2 bases, with 9 bases lying between them. The CDR3 covers 14 residues. Germline loops: CDR1 SNHLY, CDR2 FYNNEI. Worth noting for this clone: Its matching antigen is unknown.

Study conclusions and caveats: Specific recognition of CMV antigens was confirmed in vitro for a few chains (all CMV-associated).

Sequenced material: PBMCs. This rearrangement joins TRBV2 to TRBJ2-5; possible D gene TRBD2, 6 bases. The sequence came from a boy between 2 and 10 years old in good health and CMV-seronegative. CDR3 sequence: CASSEMGGQETQYF. The CDR3 DNA follows: TGTGCCAGCAGTGAAATGGGGGGACAAGAGACCCAGTACTTC.